This T cell receptor beta chain was sequenced during a study of T cell repertoires in cytomegalovirus infection. Study-wide context: Well-studied HLA-B-restricted epitopes and recently identified HLA-C-restricted epitopes of CMV were both used in the study. Both a matching HLA type and CMV infection were indicated by public TCR beta signatures.

The table lists this clonotype with a few counts. The antigen is undetermined. A single record per CDR3 protein comes from TCRdb applying MiXCR to the reads. The top ten hold 13% of the sample, which has some 350,000 distinct CDR3 sequences, about 35% seen once. Study-wide points: Cumulative frequency (of public TCR beta family members) identified carriers of CMV plus the relevant HLA.

The CDR3 is 15 amino acids. The V gene's germline CDR1 is MNHEY and CDR2 SVGEGT. Trimming pared 6 bases from V and 4 bases from J, leaving 13 bases between. The chain carries TRBV6-2 or TRBV6-3 and TRBJ1-6, with D tentatively TRBD1 (6 bases). The material was cultured PBMCs, obtained from culture after CMV antigen stimulation. This receptor was taken from a human donor in good health (CMV status not recorded). Some clones in this sample may be carry-over from other donors' samples. This chain's CDR3 is CASRPSGDYNSPLHF. The CDR3 bases are TGTGCCAGCAGGCCTTCAGGGGATTATAATTCACCCCTCCACTTT.